Below, one T cell receptor beta chain is given with its context. Its specificity is unknown. This sample was taken from a study of shared clonotypes between healthy human individuals. General study findings and limits: Blood was the sole source, and tissue repertoires probably differ.

Germline loops: CDR1 KGHSH, CDR2 LQKENI. Trimming took 0 bases from V and 7 from J, leaving 15 bases between them. The CDR3 totals 15 residues. Only in-frame clones appear in the TCRdb table, and some are missing; sequencing was by immunoSEQ multiplex PCR. This table has 400,000 to 500,000 clones, 79% appearing once. V and J are TRBV18 and TRBJ2-5, with D possibly called TRBD1 or TRBD2 (7 bases each). The receptor was isolated from a woman between 40 and 55 years old in good health. Some clones in this sample may be carry-over from other donors' samples. Sequenced material: PBMCs. Here the CDR3 reads CASSPPTGRVGTQYF. The CDR3 DNA sequence: TGTGCCAGCTCACCACCGACAGGGAGGGTGGGGACCCAGTACTTC.